Listed here is a single T cell receptor beta chain. Its antigen is not identified. This sample stems from a study of radiation and T cells in renal cell carcinoma. The time point: blood 4 weeks post-SBRT, at nephrectomy. Treatment noted: 15 Gy SBRT to primary tumor, nephrectomy 4 weeks later. Nephrectomy followed 15 Gy stereotactic body radiation by 4 weeks. After SBRT, blood was collected at 2 and 4 weeks, plus baseline. This renal cell carcinoma was of the clear cell type. CDR3 size: 15 residues. Germline V gene lookup returns CDR1 LNHDA and CDR2 SQIVND (reference sequence). Trimming at V came to 4 bases and at J to 1 base, leaving 4 bases not matched to a gene. Assay: immunoSEQ multiplex PCR; the TCRdb copy retains only in-frame clones and omits some. The sample has under 100,000 clones; 65% to 90% are singletons. Whole-study results and caveats: Top tumor clonotypes rose in blood 2 weeks post-radiation, then contracted.

The source of this sequence is a man in his sixties with renal cell carcinoma. This chain connects TRBV19 to TRBJ1-1; 9 bases are shared with TRBD1. The sample consisted of blood, taken from a patient whose treatment included radiotherapy and nephrectomy. For the CDR3, the DNA is TGTGCCAGTAGTACACAGGGGGCCACGAACACTGAAGCTTTCTTT. Translated: CASSTQGATNTEAFF. Variable domain in full (rest from reference TRBV19 and TRBJ1-1): DGGITQSPKYLFRKEGQNVTLSCEQNLNHDAMYWYRQDPGQGLRLIYYSQIVNDFQKGDIAEGYSVSREKKESFPLTVTSAQKNPTAFYLCASSTQGATNTEAFFGQGTRLTVV.